A single sample is the source of the 32 T cell receptor beta chains below, sequenced in a study of T cell repertoires in cytomegalovirus infection. TCRdb reprocessed the reads via MiXCR and lists one record per CDR3 protein. The data show about 260,000 distinct CDR3 sequences, with approximately 15% seen just once and roughly 8.9% held by the top ten. The sequencing sample was made of PBMCs. These receptors originate from a human donor in good health (CMV status not recorded). Some clones in this sample may be carry-over from other donors' samples.

In its sample, this clonotype was seen many times. The rearrangement links TRBV5-6 to TRBJ1-2; the D gene is possibly TRBD1 (5 bases). The CDR3 contains 13 residues. Germline CDR1 SGHDT, CDR2 YYEEEE. Between the trimmed V and J ends, which lost 10 bases and 6 bases, there was a span of 19 bases. The CDR3 reads CASRGAGRDGYTF. For the CDR3, the DNA is TGTGCCTCCCGAGGCGCTGGCAGGGATGGCTACACCTTC.

This clonotype was counted a few times. The V and J genes are TRBV2 and TRBJ2-7; 11 bases match TRBD1. Germline values: CDR1 SNHLY, CDR2 FYNNEI. J was trimmed by 5 bases and V by 6 bases; bases with no gene match: 3. The CDR3 is 13 residues long. The CDR3 region is CASSGQGADEQYF. CDR3 DNA sequence: TGTGCCAGCAGCGGACAGGGGGCGGACGAGCAGTACTTC.

This clonotype was recorded many times. This chain links TRBV6-1 with TRBJ2-1, with no clear D. The length of the CDR3 is 14 residues. CDR1 is MNHNS and CDR2 is SASEGT in the germline V gene. Trimming cost V 4 bases and J 10 bases, with 17 bases left between them. The CDR3 sequence is CASSGRREESEQFF. The CDR3 DNA is TGTGCCAGCAGTGGCAGGAGAGAAGAAAGCGAGCAGTTCTTC.

This clonotype has at least ten counts. The rearrangement links TRBV6-6 to TRBJ2-1, with 10 bases that match TRBD2. CDR3 size: 13 residues. J lost 4 bases, V lost 11 bases, and 5 bases had no gene match. Germline CDR1 and CDR2: MNHNY and SVGAGI (reference sequence). DNA for the CDR3: TGTGCCGCTAGCGGGGGCCCTTACAATGAGCAGTTCTTC. It encodes CAASGGPYNEQFF.

A few counts support this clonotype. The chain couples TRBV6-2 or TRBV6-3 to TRBJ2-3, with D maybe TRBD2 (5 bases). The germline gives CDR1 MNHEY, CDR2 SVGEGT. This CDR3 contains 14 residues. Trimming pared 6 bases from V and 13 bases from J, leaving 23 bases between. CDR3 loop: CASSFLDEGPVEYF. The CDR3 DNA follows: TGTGCCAGCAGCTTCCTCGACGAGGGTCCCGTGGAGTATTTT.

This clonotype was recorded at least ten times. CDR3 residues: CASSLGGTGDTEAFF. The CDR3 nucleotides read TGTGCCAGCAGCTTAGGAGGGACAGGGGATACTGAAGCTTTCTTT. This chain uses TRBV7-2 with TRBJ1-1; 10 bases align to TRBD1. This CDR3 region has 15 residues. Germline CDR1 is SGHTA and CDR2 is FQGNSA. J was trimmed by 5 bases and V by 1 base; bases with no gene match: 4.

This chain joins TRBV20-1 and TRBJ2-5; 7 nucleotides agree with TRBD2. The CDR3 is 14 residues long. CDR1 is DFQATT and CDR2 is SNEGSKA in the germline V gene (reference sequence). Losses at the gene ends were 6 bases for V and 5 bases for J; bases not matched to a gene: 12. CDR3 DNA: TGCAGTGCCACCCCCGGGGGGTTAGGTGAGACCCAGTACTTC. Protein sequence: CSATPGGLGETQYF.

This clonotype was observed a handful of times. V gene TRBV25-1 combines with J gene TRBJ2-1; D is possibly TRBD1 or TRBD2 (7 bases each). The CDR3 totals 13 residues. Looked up from germline, CDR1 is MGHDK and CDR2 is SYGVNS. Trimming took 6 bases from V and 9 from J, leaving 15 bases between them. In DNA, the CDR3 is TGTGCCAGCAGCGGGGGGCAGGGGGGTGAGCAGTTCTTC. Translation: CASSGGQGGEQFF.

This clonotype came up a few times. The chain combines TRBV5-1 with TRBJ2-7; TRBD2 matches 9 bases. Germline V CDR1 and CDR2: SGHRS, YFSETQ. CDR3 length: 14 residues. The ends lost 5 bases at V and 5 bases at J; junction bases unmatched: 8. The CDR3 bases are TGCGCCAGCAGTCGGGCGGGAGGGCCGGACGAGCAGTACTTC. Amino acids: CASSRAGGPDEQYF.

This clonotype was counted many times. The chain's CDR3 is CASSLVGGPMGTEAFF. The CDR3 DNA is TGTGCCAGCAGCTTAGTTGGGGGGCCTATGGGCACTGAAGCTTTCTTT. The chain combines TRBV7-2 with TRBJ1-1, with D possibly matching TRBD1 (6 bases). This CDR3 is built from 16 residues. Germline CDR1 and CDR2: SGHTA and FQGNSA. The V end lost 1 base, the J end lost 4 bases, and 16 bases lay between the germline ends.

In this sample, this clonotype turned up many times. This chain uses TRBV7-8 with TRBJ1-2; D is ambiguous. V lost 3 bases and J 4 bases, leaving 15 bases between the germline ends. The CDR3 sequence is 15 residues long. Germline CDR1 reads SGHVS; CDR2 reads FQNEAQ. Here the CDR3 reads CASSLSGAQSYGYTF. The DNA of the CDR3 is TGTGCCAGCAGCTTGTCCGGAGCCCAAAGCTATGGCTACACCTTC. Combining the CDR3 with reference TRBV7-8 and TRBJ1-2 gives the whole variable domain GAGVSQSPRYKVAKRGQDVALRCDPISGHVSLFWYQQALGQGPEFLTYFQNEAQLDKSGLPSDRFFAERPEGSVSTLKIQRTQQEDSAVYLCASSLSGAQSYGYTFGSGTRLTVV.

This clonotype came up many times. This chain links TRBV7-2 with TRBJ2-1, with 9 bases that match TRBD1. The V segment lost 6 bases and the J segment 3 bases; nucleotides outside the gene matches: 9. The CDR3 is 16 amino acids. Germline V gives CDR1 SGHTA, CDR2 FQGNSA. Here the CDR3 DNA reads TGTGCCAGCAGTCCGACCGGGACAGGGAGCTACAATGAGCAGTTCTTC. Protein sequence: CASSPTGTGSYNEQFF.

This clonotype was recorded many times. The chain is built from TRBV7-6 and TRBJ2-1; D possibly corresponds to TRBD2 (6 bases). Germline assignment: CDR1 SGHVS and CDR2 FNYEAQ. Trimming cost V 0 bases and J 12 bases, with 21 bases left between them. This CDR3 has 16 amino acids. The CDR3 nucleotides are TGTGCCAGCAGCTTAGCAGGAGGGGCAGGGATTGCTGGGCAGTTCTTC. It specifies CASSLAGGAGIAGQFF.

The chain carries TRBV6-1 and TRBJ1-2; unclear D gene. The CDR3 consists of 10 residues. V was cut by 6 bases and J by 8 bases, with 7 bases left in between. Germline V gene data show CDR1 as MNHNS and CDR2 as SASEGT. In nucleotides, the CDR3 is TGTGCCAGCAGGGATATCGGCTACACCTTC. This gives the protein CASRDIGYTF.

The chain combines TRBV11-2 with TRBJ2-1, with 8 bases lining up with TRBD2. CDR3 length: 14 amino acids. Losses at the gene ends were 1 base for V and 10 bases for J; bases not matched to a gene: 6. Germline V gene sequence: CDR1 SGHAT, CDR2 FQNNGV. The DNA for the CDR3 is TGTGCCAGCAGCTTAGTTCGGGGGGGCGAAGAGCAGTTCTTC. Translating it yields CASSLVRGGEEQFF.

This chain uses TRBV28 with TRBJ1-6; 8 positions match TRBD1. Unmatched junction bases numbered 5, after V lost 4 bases and J lost 0 bases. Germline CDR1 and CDR2: MDHEN and SYDVKM. This CDR3 has 17 residues. CDR3 protein: CASSSRTGSSYNSPLHF. The DNA for the CDR3 is TGTGCCAGCAGTTCACGGACAGGGAGCTCCTATAATTCACCCCTCCACTTT.

This clonotype was seen repeatedly, ten times or more. The chain has TRBV7-8 and TRBJ2-7; 9 bases line up with TRBD1. The CDR3 is made up of 15 amino acids. Per the germline V gene, CDR1 is SGHVS and CDR2 is FQNEAQ. V gave up 2 bases and J gave up 2 bases; unmatched junction bases: 4. The CDR3 sequence is CASSLRGTGPYEQYF. The CDR3 DNA follows: TGTGCCAGCAGCTTAAGGGGGACAGGGCCCTACGAGCAGTACTTC. Full variable domain (outside the CDR3, taken from reference TRBV7-8 and TRBJ2-7): GAGVSQSPRYKVAKRGQDVALRCDPISGHVSLFWYQQALGQGPEFLTYFQNEAQLDKSGLPSDRFFAERPEGSVSTLKIQRTQQEDSAVYLCASSLRGTGPYEQYFGPGTRLTVT.

CDR3 loop: CASNLGQGVTYEQYF. For the CDR3, the DNA is TGTGCCAGCAATCTGGGACAGGGGGTAACCTACGAGCAGTACTTC. The chain employs TRBV6-2 or TRBV6-3 and TRBJ2-7, with TRBD1 matching 11 bases. The CDR3 runs 15 residues. Trimming removed 7 bases from V and 2 bases from J; junction bases left unmatched: 7. Germline V gene lookup returns CDR1 MNHEY and CDR2 SVGEGT.

This clonotype was detected a few times. The chain employs TRBV6-1 and TRBJ2-7; weak D call: TRBD1 (6 bases). The V end was cut by 7 bases, the J end by 5 bases, with 12 bases between. Germline V gives CDR1 MNHNS, CDR2 SASEGT. The CDR3 contains 12 residues. As DNA, the CDR3 is TGTGCCAGCACCACACAGGGTGACGAGCAGTACTTC. As protein: CASTTQGDEQYF.

V and J are TRBV19 and TRBJ2-2; D remains ambiguous. The CDR3 runs 15 residues. Germline loops: CDR1 LNHDA, CDR2 SQIVND (reference sequence). V was clipped by 3 bases and J by 0 bases, with 8 bases between them. CDR3 region: CASSIIGTNTGELFF. The CDR3 nucleotides read TGTGCCAGTAGTATTATAGGAACGAACACCGGGGAGCTGTTTTTT.

This clonotype occurred a few times. The V gene is TRBV14, the J gene TRBJ2-1, with D hard to call. The ends were cut back, 5 bases at V and 3 bases at J, with 8 bases in the middle. CDR3 length equals 13 residues. Per germline, CDR1 SGHDN and CDR2 FVKESK. CDR3 in amino acids: CASSALDYNEQFF. The CDR3, as DNA: TGTGCCAGCAGCGCCCTCGACTACAATGAGCAGTTCTTC.

Many counts were recorded for this clonotype. In nucleotides, the CDR3 is TGTGCCAGCAGTCTAAGAGGGGGCAACACTGAAGCTTTCTTT. Protein product: CASSLRGGNTEAFF. This chain links TRBV6-5 with TRBJ1-1; the match to TRBD1 covers 7 bases. The V gene end was trimmed by 5 bases and the J gene end by 2 bases; junction bases not matched to a gene: 5. CDR3 length equals 14 residues. Looked up from germline, CDR1 is MNHEY and CDR2 is SVGAGI.

This clonotype was seen ten or more times. This chain joins TRBV6-2 or TRBV6-3 and TRBJ2-2, with no clear D. V lost 0 bases and J lost 3, with 5 bases in between. Germline-derived CDR1 and CDR2 are MNHEY and SVGEGT. This CDR3 contains 14 residues. The CDR3: CASSYSQDTGELFF. In DNA, the CDR3 is TGTGCCAGCAGTTACTCGCAGGACACCGGGGAGCTGTTTTTT.

The genes are TRBV9 and TRBJ2-7, with TRBD2 matching 12 bases. Unmatched junction bases numbered 4, after V lost 3 bases and J lost 3 bases. The CDR3 length is 15 residues. The V gene's germline CDR1 is SGDLS and CDR2 YYNGEE. The CDR3 region has the DNA TGTGCCAGCAGCGATGGACTAGCGGGACTCTACGAGCAGTACTTC. Its protein is CASSDGLAGLYEQYF.

There are a few counts of this clonotype. V gene TRBV20-1 combines with J gene TRBJ2-7, with 10 bases aligning to TRBD2. The CDR3 totals 15 residues. Germline loops: CDR1 DFQATT, CDR2 SNEGSKA (reference sequence). With V trimmed by 6 bases and J by 3 bases, 11 bases remained unmatched. The CDR3 DNA reads TGCAGTGCCCTCAGCCTAGCGGGAGCTTTCTACGAGCAGTACTTC. Encoded protein: CSALSLAGAFYEQYF.

This sequence joins TRBV7-4 and TRBJ1-1; D not resolved. Deletions cut 6 bases from V and 11 bases from J, with 22 bases between. This CDR3 contains 14 residues. Germline V gene sequence: CDR1 SGHVT, CDR2 SQSDAQ. This CDR3 is CASSLRGIRPAAFF. The CDR3 region has the DNA TGTGCCAGCAGTCTTCGGGGAATCCGCCCTGCTGCTTTCTTT.

This clonotype was counted many times. J is TRBJ1-5 and V is TRBV6-1; TRBD1 matches 7 bases. The junction had 5 bases not matched to a gene; V was cut back by 3 bases and J by 0 bases. Germline-derived CDR1 and CDR2 are MNHNS and SASEGT. This CDR3 spans 16 amino acids. In DNA form, the CDR3 reads TGTGCCAGCAGTGAGACAGGGACGAATAGCAATCAGCCCCAGCATTTT. Translation: CASSETGTNSNQPQHF.

As for this clonotype: This may stem from a read error, because a much larger clone lies one nucleotide away. This sequence joins TRBV11-1 and TRBJ2-3; D is possibly TRBD2 (5 bases). The ends were cut back, 7 bases at V and 2 bases at J, with 13 bases in the middle. Looked up from germline, CDR1 is SGHAT and CDR2 is FQDESV (reference sequence). The CDR3 has 14 residues. The CDR3 sequence is CASNRTSYTDTQYF. In DNA form, the CDR3 reads TGTGCCAGCAACCGGACTTCATACACAGATACGCAGTATTTT.

This clonotype appeared many times. J is TRBJ2-3 and V is TRBV7-2; D possibly matches TRBD1 or TRBD2 (5 bases each). There are 14 residues in the CDR3. From germline, CDR1 is SGHTA and CDR2 FQGNSA. V was pared by 5 bases and J by 0 bases, with 9 bases between. The CDR3 reads CASSPGPSTDTQYF. In nucleotides, the CDR3 is TGTGCCAGCAGCCCGGGACCCAGCACAGATACGCAGTATTTT.

The rearrangement joins TRBV19 to TRBJ2-3; D possibly uses TRBD1 or TRBD2 (6 bases each). The CDR3 totals 16 residues. The germline V and J ends were trimmed by 1 base and 1 base, with 12 bases remaining between them. CDR1 is LNHDA, CDR2 SQIVND, per germline (reference sequence). The CDR3 protein is CASSIGGGLRTDTQYF. The CDR3, as DNA: TGTGCCAGTAGTATAGGAGGGGGGCTCCGCACAGATACGCAGTATTTT.

About this clonotype: This CDR3 is missing its conserved last phenylalanine or tryptophan, likely due to a read error. The chain recombines TRBV7-2 with TRBJ2-7; 9 bases line up with TRBD1. Germline-derived CDR1 and CDR2 are SGHTA and FQGNSA. This CDR3 region has 15 residues. V shed 5 bases and J 2 bases; nucleotides not matched to a gene: 7. The CDR3 DNA reads as TGTGCCAGCAGCGCCCCCGGGACAGGGACCTACGAGCAGTACTAC. Protein product: CASSAPGTGTYEQYY.

This clonotype was counted only a few times. The rearrangement links TRBV2 to TRBJ2-7; D possibly corresponds to TRBD2 (5 bases). Trimming took 2 bases from V and 3 from J, leaving 14 bases between them. From germline, CDR1 is SNHLY and CDR2 FYNNEI. This CDR3 is built from 15 residues. DNA for the CDR3: TGTGCCAGCAGTGAACACGACCCGGGGTTCTACGAGCAGTACTTC. This gives the protein CASSEHDPGFYEQYF.